This T cell receptor beta chain was retrieved from a study of blood T cells in healthy people across ages. At the level of the study: Template switching captured about one barcoded beta molecule per two T cells.

Through a sample-barcoded 5' primer and a J-beta primer mix, a second PCR was run for roughly 6 to 12 cycles. TCRdb redid the calling of the 5' RACE reads with MiXCR, one entry per CDR3 protein. The sample records 350,000 to 450,000 distinct CDR3 sequences, roughly half being singletons. On this clonotype itself: The antigen is undetermined.

Every donor provided roughly 10 milliliters of peripheral blood. Overall study findings and caveats: The percentage of naive T cells correlated strongly with TCR beta diversity.

This CDR3 contains 12 residues. Germline V gene data show CDR1 as SQVTM and CDR2 as ANQGSEA. Sequenced sample: blood. This receptor was taken from a man aged 55 to 70 in good health. The V and J genes are TRBV29-1 and TRBJ2-7; 8 bases line up with TRBD2. The tail of the sequence fits TRBJ2-5 better, so the J call may be wrong. The chain's CDR3 is CSAGTRGETQYF. Written as DNA, the CDR3 is TGCAGCGCCGGGACTAGGGGTGAGACCCAGTACTTC.